This T cell receptor (beta chain) came from a study of blood T cell repertoires in COVID-19. The repertoire was sequenced with immunoSEQ multiplex PCR; TCRdb's copy has only in-frame clones and lacks some. The profile shows 200,000 to 250,000 clones, 82% of them singletons. V was clipped by 10 bases and J by 5 bases; unmatched bases: 14. CDR1 MNHNY and CDR2 SVGAGI come from the germline V gene (reference sequence). CDR3 length: 15 amino acids. The chain recombines TRBV6-6 with TRBJ1-1, with TRBD1 matching over 9 bases. The receptor was derived from a woman aged 60 to 75 who had recovered from COVID-19. What was sequenced was PBMCs or T cells enriched from blood (not recorded which). The CDR3, as DNA: TGTGCCACCCGCCCGGGACAGGGAAAAGGGACTGAAGCTTTCTTT. Protein: CATRPGQGKGTEAFF.